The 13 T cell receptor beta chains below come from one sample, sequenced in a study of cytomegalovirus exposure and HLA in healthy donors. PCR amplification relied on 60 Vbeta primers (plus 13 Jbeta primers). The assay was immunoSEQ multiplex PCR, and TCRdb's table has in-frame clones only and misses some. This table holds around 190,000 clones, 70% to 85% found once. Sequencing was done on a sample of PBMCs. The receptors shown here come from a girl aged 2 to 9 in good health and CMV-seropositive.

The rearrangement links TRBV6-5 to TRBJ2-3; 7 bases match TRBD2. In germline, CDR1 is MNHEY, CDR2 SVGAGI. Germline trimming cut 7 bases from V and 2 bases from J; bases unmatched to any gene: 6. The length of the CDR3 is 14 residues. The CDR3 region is CASTYGRNTDTQYF. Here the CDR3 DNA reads TGTGCCAGCACCTACGGGAGGAACACAGATACGCAGTATTTT.

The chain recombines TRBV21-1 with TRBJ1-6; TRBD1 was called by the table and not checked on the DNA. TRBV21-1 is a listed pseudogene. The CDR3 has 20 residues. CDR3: CASSKAHAVVGTVHNSPLHF. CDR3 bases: TGTGCCAGCAGCAAAGCCCACGCGGTCGTAGGGACAGTTCATAATTCACCCCTCCACTTT.

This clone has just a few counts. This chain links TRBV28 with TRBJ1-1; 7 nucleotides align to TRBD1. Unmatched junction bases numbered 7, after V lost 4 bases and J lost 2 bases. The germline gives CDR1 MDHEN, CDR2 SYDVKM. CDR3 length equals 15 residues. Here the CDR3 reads CASSYRDRRNTEAFF. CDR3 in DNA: TGTGCCAGCAGTTACCGGGACAGAAGAAACACTGAAGCTTTCTTT.

CDR3 nucleotides: TGTGCCAGCAGTGAAGTTTCGGGTTATGAGCAGTTCTTC. Amino acids: CASSEVSGYEQFF. The rearrangement joins TRBV6-1 to TRBJ2-1; D gene uncertain. Germline lookup yields CDR1 MNHNS and CDR2 SASEGT. Trimming removed 1 base at V and 8 bases at J, with 9 bases between. CDR3 length equals 13 residues.

The CDR3 coding sequence is TGTGCCAGCAGCTCAGGGACAAACTATGGCTACACCTTC. This encodes CASSSGTNYGYTF. This chain links TRBV7-9 with TRBJ1-2; perhaps TRBD1 as D (6 bases). V was clipped by 4 bases and J by 2 bases, with 8 bases between them. The CDR3 is made up of 13 amino acids. Germline lookup yields CDR1 SEHNR and CDR2 FQNEAQ (reference sequence).

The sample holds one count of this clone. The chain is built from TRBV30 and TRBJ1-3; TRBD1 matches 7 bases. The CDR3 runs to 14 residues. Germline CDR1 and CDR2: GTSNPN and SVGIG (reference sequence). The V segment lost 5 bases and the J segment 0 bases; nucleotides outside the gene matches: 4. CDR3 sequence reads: CAWDDRVSGNTIYF. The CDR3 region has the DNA TGTGCCTGGGATGACAGGGTCTCTGGAAACACCATATATTTT.

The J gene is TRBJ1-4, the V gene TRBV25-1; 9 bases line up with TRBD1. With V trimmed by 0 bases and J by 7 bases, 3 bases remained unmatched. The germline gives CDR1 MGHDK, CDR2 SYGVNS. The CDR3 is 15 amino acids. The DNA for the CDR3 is TGTGCCAGCAGTGAATATACAGGGGGCTTTGAAAAACTGTTTTTT. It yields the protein CASSEYTGGFEKLFF.

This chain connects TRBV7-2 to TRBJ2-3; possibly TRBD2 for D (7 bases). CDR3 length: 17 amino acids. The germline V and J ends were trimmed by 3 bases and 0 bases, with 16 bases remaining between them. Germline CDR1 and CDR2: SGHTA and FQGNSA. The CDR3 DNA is TGTGCCAGCAGCTTCGAAGGGGGGGGAATTAGCACAGATACGCAGTATTTT. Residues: CASSFEGGGISTDTQYF.

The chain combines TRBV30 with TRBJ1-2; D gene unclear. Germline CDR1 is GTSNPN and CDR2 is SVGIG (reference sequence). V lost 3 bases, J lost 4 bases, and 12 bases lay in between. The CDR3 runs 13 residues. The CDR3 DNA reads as TGTGCCTGGAGGCTGGGAGGACTCTATGGCTACACCTTC. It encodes CAWRLGGLYGYTF.

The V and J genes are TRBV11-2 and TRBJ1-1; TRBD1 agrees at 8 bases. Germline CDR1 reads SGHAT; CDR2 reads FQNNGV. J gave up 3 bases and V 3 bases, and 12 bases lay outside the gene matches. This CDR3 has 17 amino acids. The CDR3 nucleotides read TGTGCCAGCAGCTTCCTCATCCTCAGGGGGCGAGACACTGAAGCTTTCTTT. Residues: CASSFLILRGRDTEAFF.

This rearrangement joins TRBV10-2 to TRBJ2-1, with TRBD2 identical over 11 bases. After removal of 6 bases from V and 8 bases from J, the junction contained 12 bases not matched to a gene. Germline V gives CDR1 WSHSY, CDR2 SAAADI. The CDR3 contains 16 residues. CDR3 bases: TGCGCCAGCAGCGCAATCCTAGCGGGAGGCGGGGATGAGCAGTTCTTC. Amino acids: CASSAILAGGGDEQFF.

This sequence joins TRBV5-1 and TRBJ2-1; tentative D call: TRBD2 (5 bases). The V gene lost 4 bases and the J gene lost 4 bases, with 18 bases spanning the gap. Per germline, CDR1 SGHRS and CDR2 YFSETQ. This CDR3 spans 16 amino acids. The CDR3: CASSRGLDWQYNEQFF. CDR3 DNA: TGCGCCAGCAGCCGGGGTTTAGACTGGCAGTACAATGAGCAGTTCTTC.

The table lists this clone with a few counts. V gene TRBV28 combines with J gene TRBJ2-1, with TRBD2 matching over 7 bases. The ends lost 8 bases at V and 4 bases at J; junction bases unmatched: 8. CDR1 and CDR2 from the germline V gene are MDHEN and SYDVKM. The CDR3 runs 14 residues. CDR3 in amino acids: CASSEREAYNEQFF. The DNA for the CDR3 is TGTGCCAGCTCCGAGCGGGAAGCATACAATGAGCAGTTCTTC.